Shown below are 6 T cell receptor beta chains from a single sample sequenced in a study of blood T cells in healthy people across ages. For the second PCR, which ran for 7 to 11 cycles, a sample-barcoded 5' primer and a J-beta primer mix were used. TCRdb used MiXCR to reprocess the 5' RACE reads, holding one entry per CDR3 protein. The data contain over a million distinct CDR3 sequences, 40% to 45% of them singletons. Input material: blood. The receptors originated from a woman in her fifties or sixties in good health.

This clonotype appeared many times. The genes are TRBV28 and TRBJ2-6; D remains ambiguous. This CDR3 is built from 18 residues. The germline CDR1 and CDR2 sequences are MDHEN and SYDVKM. V gave up 5 bases and J gave up 0 bases, with 17 bases separating them. The CDR3 is CASSPRQHRVSGANVLTF. The CDR3 DNA is TGTGCCAGCAGTCCCCGTCAACATCGAGTCTCTGGGGCCAACGTCCTGACTTTC. The full variable domain, completed using reference TRBV28 and TRBJ2-6, is DVKVTQSSRYLVKRTGEKVFLECVQDMDHENMFWYRQDPGLGLRLIYFSYDVKMKEKGDIPEGYSVSREKKERFSLILESASTNQTSMYLCASSPRQHRVSGANVLTFGAGSRLTVL.

This sequence joins TRBV27 and TRBJ2-1, with TRBD2 identical over 7 bases. This CDR3 has 15 amino acids. CDR1 MNHEY and CDR2 SMNVEV come from the germline V gene (reference sequence). V lost 0 bases, J lost 3 bases, and 2 bases stayed unmatched. The CDR3, as DNA: TGTGCCAGCAGTTTATCTAGCGGGCACTACAATGAGCAGTTCTTC. It translates to CASSLSSGHYNEQFF.

The sample holds a few counts of this clonotype. V gene TRBV20-1 combines with J gene TRBJ1-2, with a weak D call TRBD1 (6 bases). The CDR3 is made up of 12 amino acids. Germline V gives CDR1 DFQATT, CDR2 SNEGSKA (reference sequence). With 7 bases removed from V and 4 bases from J, the gap between germline ends came to 13 bases. CDR3 in DNA: TGCAGTGTCAGGCAGGGGTTCTATGGCTACACCTTC. This gives the protein CSVRQGFYGYTF.

The rearrangement joins TRBV6-6 to TRBJ1-5; possible D gene TRBD1, 6 bases. V was cut by 6 bases and J by 7 bases, with 19 bases left in between. Per the germline V gene, CDR1 is MNHNY and CDR2 is SVGAGI (reference sequence). This CDR3 has 15 residues. The CDR3 sequence is CASSYPGDLGQPQHF. The CDR3 DNA reads TGTGCCAGCAGCTACCCAGGGGATTTAGGGCAGCCCCAGCATTTT.

This chain uses TRBV20-1 with TRBJ2-1; 9 bases are shared with TRBD2. The J call could be wrong; TRBJ2-7 is a better fit for the DNA end. The CDR3 runs 12 residues. Germline V gene sequence: CDR1 DFQATT, CDR2 SNEGSKA (reference sequence). The CDR3 spells CSGSGRYNEQYF. In DNA form, the CDR3 reads TGCAGTGGGAGCGGGAGGTACAATGAGCAGTACTTC.

This clonotype was picked up a small number of times. The rearrangement links TRBV5-6 to TRBJ2-3; D is perhaps TRBD1 (5 bases). The CDR3 length is 14 residues. Looked up from germline, CDR1 is SGHDT and CDR2 is YYEEEE. Between the trimmed V and J ends, which lost 10 bases and 0 bases, there was a span of 15 bases. CDR3 protein: CAAGLGPSTDTQYF. The CDR3 nucleotides are TGTGCCGCAGGTCTGGGGCCGAGCACAGATACGCAGTATTTT.